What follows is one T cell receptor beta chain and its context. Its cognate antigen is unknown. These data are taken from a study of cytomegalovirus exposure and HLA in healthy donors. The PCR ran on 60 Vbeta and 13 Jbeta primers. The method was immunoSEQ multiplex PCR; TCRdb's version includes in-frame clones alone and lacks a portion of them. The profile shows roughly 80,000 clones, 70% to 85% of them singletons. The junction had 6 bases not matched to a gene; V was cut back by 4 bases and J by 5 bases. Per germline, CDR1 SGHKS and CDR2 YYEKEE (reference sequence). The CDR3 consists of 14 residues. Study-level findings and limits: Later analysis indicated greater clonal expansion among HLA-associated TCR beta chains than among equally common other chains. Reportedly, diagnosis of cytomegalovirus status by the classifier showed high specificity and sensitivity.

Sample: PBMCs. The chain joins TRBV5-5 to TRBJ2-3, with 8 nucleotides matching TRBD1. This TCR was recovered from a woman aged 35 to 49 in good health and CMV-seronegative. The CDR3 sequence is CASSVDRVRDTQYF. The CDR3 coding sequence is TGTGCCAGCAGCGTGGACAGGGTTAGAGATACGCAGTATTTT.